This passage covers 6 T cell receptor beta chains from one sample sequenced in a study of shared clonotypes between healthy human individuals. The method was immunoSEQ multiplex PCR; TCRdb's version includes in-frame clones alone and lacks a portion of them. The table lists 2 million to 3 million clones, 80% to 95% of them singletons. Sequenced input: naive CD4+ T cells from PBMCs. Subset denoted: CD45RA+ positively selected. All receptors come from a man aged 18 to 30 in good health. Some clones in this sample may be carry-over from other donors' samples.

This chain uses TRBV11-3 with TRBJ2-1, with 11 positions matching TRBD1. This CDR3 has 16 amino acids. V lost 1 base, J lost 5 bases, and 4 bases stayed unmatched. CDR1 and CDR2 (germline): SGHNT, YENEEA. CDR3 nucleotide sequence: TGTGCCAGCAGCTTAGGGGGACAGGGGGGACACAATGAGCAGTTCTTC. Translation gives CASSLGGQGGHNEQFF.

The rearrangement links TRBV5-1 to TRBJ2-3; 7 nucleotides match TRBD2. CDR3 length: 17 residues. CDR1 and CDR2 from the germline V gene are SGHRS and YFSETQ. V was pared by 5 bases and J by 4 bases, with 16 bases of the junction left unmatched. The CDR3 DNA reads as TGCGCCAGCAGTGAGGTCTCGTGGGGGAGGGCATCAGATACGCAGTATTTT. As protein: CASSEVSWGRASDTQYF. The whole variable domain, filled in from reference TRBV5-1 and TRBJ2-3, reads KAGVTQTPRYLIKTRGQQVTLSCSPISGHRSVSWYQQTPGQGLQFLFEYFSETQRNKGNFPGRFSGRQFSNSRSEMNVSTLELGDSALYLCASSEVSWGRASDTQYFGPGTRLTVL.

The chain links TRBV6-6 to TRBJ1-5; a weak D match, TRBD1 (5 bases). CDR3 length: 14 amino acids. Germline CDR1 MNHNY, CDR2 SVGAGI (reference sequence). V lost 2 bases and J 3 bases, leaving 8 bases between the germline ends. CDR3 residues: CASSYTGINQPQHF. CDR3 bases: TGTGCCAGCAGTTACACAGGTATCAATCAGCCCCAGCATTTT.

This clone was counted once. The V and J genes are TRBV5-4 and TRBJ1-3; 7 bases are a match to TRBD1. Germline assignment: CDR1 SGHNT and CDR2 YYREEE (reference sequence). This CDR3 is 14 amino acids long. The V and J ends lost 2 bases and 2 bases, in that order; junction bases with no gene match: 1. CDR3 amino acids: CASSFRGPGNTIYF. The CDR3 DNA reads as TGTGCCAGCAGCTTTAGGGGGCCTGGAAACACCATATATTTT.

The count of this clone is one. This chain connects TRBV28 to TRBJ1-1; no definite D call. The germline gives CDR1 MDHEN, CDR2 SYDVKM. This CDR3 spans 17 amino acids. The ends were cut back, 2 bases at V and 2 bases at J, with 18 bases in the middle. DNA of the CDR3: TGTGCCAGCAGTTTAATCCCGAGGTCTTACCTTAACACTGAAGCTTTCTTT. Translation gives CASSLIPRSYLNTEAFF.

This chain uses TRBV28 with TRBJ2-3, with D hard to call. The CDR3 totals 12 residues. V lost 3 bases, J lost 6 bases, and 7 bases lay in between. Germline V gene sequence: CDR1 MDHEN, CDR2 SYDVKM. DNA of the CDR3: TGTGCCAGCAGTTTTCTTTCGGATACGCAGTATTTT. It is translated as CASSFLSDTQYF.